The following is a T cell receptor beta chain sequence with its context. Its antigen is unidentified. This sample stems from a study of beta chain features in type 1 diabetes. Trimming cost V 2 bases and J 3 bases, with 14 bases left between them. Germline V CDR1 and CDR2: SGDLS, YYNGEE. The CDR3 is 16 residues long. Expressed TCRB transcripts got sequenced, as all isolated RNA was reverse transcribed. Using immunoSEQ multiplex PCR, the repertoire was profiled, and TCRdb retains in-frame clones only, with some absent. The table has 120,000 or so clones, around 16% seen once. Study observations and caveats: Within each of all four CD4+ subsets, Type 1 diabetes patients had TCRB CDR3s that were moderately but significantly shorter.

V gene TRBV9 combines with J gene TRBJ1-4; tentative D call: TRBD1 (6 bases). The specimen was central memory CD4+ T cells from blood. The clonotype was recovered from a young man with type 1 diabetes. The CDR3 coding sequence is TGTGCCAGCAGCGTGAGCCAGGGGCACGCTAATGAAAAACTGTTTTTT. Translation gives CASSVSQGHANEKLFF.